These T cell receptor beta chains were read from a single sample in a study of tumor-infiltrating lymphocytes in localized non-small cell lung cancer. Some clones are missing from TCRdb's copy, which holds only in-frame ones; the method was immunoSEQ multiplex PCR. Of around 9,500 clones in the sample, approximately 78% were seen once. Sequencing was done on a sample of lung tumor tissue. These TCRs come from a human donor with non-small cell lung cancer. CDR3s include the opening cysteine and the closing phenylalanine or tryptophan. Each record gives: clone size, J gene, D gene, V gene, CDR3 DNA, CDR3 protein. D genes are given only for firm matches. Expanded clones get a size class; other rows say once, few or many, or leave the size out.

>-|TRBJ2-5|-|TRBV29-1
TGCAGCGGGGACCTACAGGGTGTGGTGGGAGAGACCCAGTACTTC
CSGDLQGVVGETQYF
>-|TRBJ1-6|-|TRBV9
TGTGCCAGCAGCGCCGACGGGACCGAGGATTCACCCCTCCACTTT
CASSADGTEDSPLHF
>-|TRBJ2-2|-|TRBV4-3
TGCGCCAGCAGTTTAACCGGGAACACCGGGGAGCTGTTTTTT
CASSLTGNTGELFF
>-|TRBJ1-2|TRBD1|TRBV5-8
TGTGCCAGCAGCTTAGGAGACAGGGTCAACTATGGCTACACCTTC
CASSLGDRVNYGYTF
>few|TRBJ2-5|TRBD2|TRBV7-8
TGTGCCAGCAGCTTAGGCGGGGGGGAGGGAGAGACCCAGTACTTC
CASSLGGGEGETQYF
>-|TRBJ1-5|TRBD1|TRBV28
TGTGCCAGCACCTCGACAGGGGGCAATCAGCCCCAGCATTTT
CASTSTGGNQPQHF
>medium-sized|TRBJ2-6|TRBD1|TRBV7-2
TGTGCCAGCAGCTGGACAGGGGGCATTCCGTCTGGGGCCAACGTCCTGACTTTC
CASSWTGGIPSGANVLTF
>-|TRBJ2-1|TRBD2|TRBV18
TGTGCCAGCTCGGGAGGGAGCTCCTACAATGAGCAGTTCTTC
CASSGGSSYNEQFF
>-|TRBJ2-5|-|TRBV7-3
TGTGCCAGCAGCCTATCCGGGGGCTCAGAGACCCAGTACTTC
CASSLSGGSETQYF
>-|TRBJ1-1|-|TRBV7-2
TGTGCCAGCAGCTTAAGGGAGACTGAAGCTTTCTTT
CASSLRETEAFF
>-|TRBJ2-1|TRBD2|TRBV10-3
TGTGCCATCAGTGAGGGAGGGAGGACTAGCGGGAGTCATGAGCAGTTCTTC
CAISEGGRTSGSHEQFF
>-|TRBJ1-3|-|TRBV21-1
TGTGCCAGCAGCAAAGCGAAGGAGGGGAGAACGCCTGGAAACACCATATATTTT
CASSKAKEGRTPGNTIYF
>once|TRBJ2-5|-|TRBV29-1
TGCAGCGTCTCGCGGGGATTGGAGACCCAGTACTTC
CSVSRGLETQYF
>-|TRBJ2-4|-|TRBV5-5
TGTGCCAGCAGCTCAGGGGGGACGATGGCCAAAAACATTCAGTACTTC
CASSSGGTMAKNIQYF
>-|TRBJ2-1|TRBD2|TRBV7-2
TGTGCCAGCAGCTTATGGGGAGGGCGGGGCCACAATGAGCAGTTCTTC
CASSLWGGRGHNEQFF
>once|TRBJ2-1|TRBD2|TRBV28
TGTGCCAGCAGTATCTTAGCGGGAGGGCAGACATATGAGCAGTTCTTC
CASSILAGGQTYEQFF
>-|TRBJ2-3|-|TRBV6-1
TGTGCCAGCAGTGAATTCTCTTCGCGGACCACGCAGTATTTT
CASSEFSSRTTQYF
>-|TRBJ2-2|-|TRBV25-1
TGTGCCAGCAGTGGCCACCTCGGGGTGGGGAACACCGGGGAGCTGTTTTTT
CASSGHLGVGNTGELFF
>-|TRBJ2-1|TRBD1|TRBV9
TGTGCCAGCAGCGTAGGAGGGGGCGTCTACAATGAGCAGTTCTTC
CASSVGGGVYNEQFF
>-|TRBJ1-4|TRBD1|TRBV16
TGTGCCAGCAGCCAAGGACAGGGTGAGGGCGAAAAACTGTTTTTT
CASSQGQGEGEKLFF
>-|TRBJ2-7|-|TRBV6-1
TGTGCCAGCAGTGGGGGGACCTCCTACGAGCAGTACTTC
CASSGGTSYEQYF
>medium-sized|TRBJ1-5|-|TRBV4-2
TGTGCCAGCAGCCAAGGGGACCTCGAGAATCAGCCCCAGCATTTT
CASSQGDLENQPQHF
>-|TRBJ2-3|-|TRBV7-2
TGTGCCAGCAGCTTAGCAGGACACGCAGATACGCAGTATTTT
CASSLAGHADTQYF
>-|TRBJ2-7|TRBD2|TRBV14
TGTGCCAGCAGCCGGCAGAGCGGGGGTGCCTACGAGCAGTACTTC
CASSRQSGGAYEQYF
>-|TRBJ2-5|TRBD2|TRBV11-1
TGTGCCAGCAGCAATAGCGGGGGCGGGGAGACCCAGTACTTC
CASSNSGGGETQYF
>-|TRBJ1-2|-|TRBV5-6
TGTGCCAGCAGCTGGGCCGAGACAGGATATGGCTACACCTTC
CASSWAETGYGYTF
>-|TRBJ2-7|-|TRBV7-2
TGTGCCAGCAGCCGTGGTCCGAACTCCTACGAGCAGTACTTC
CASSRGPNSYEQYF
>once|TRBJ2-1|-|TRBV28
TGTGCCAGCACTGCGGGACTCCTGCGAAATGAGCAGTTCTTC
CASTAGLLRNEQFF
>once|TRBJ2-5|-|TRBV30
TGTGCCTGGAATGGGGTGTTCGAGACCCAGTACTTC
CAWNGVFETQYF